The 13 T cell receptor beta chains reported below all come from one sample, sequenced in a study of blood T cells in healthy people across ages. A second PCR, run for roughly 7 to 12 cycles, used a sample-barcoded 5' primer plus a J-beta primer mix. TCRdb independently ran MiXCR on the 5' RACE reads; one entry per CDR3 protein. The table lists 800,000 to 950,000 distinct CDR3 sequences, almost 30% of them singletons. These data were also reused for a study on T cells of mothers and their children.

Sequenced input: blood. Receptors were obtained from a woman in her 40s in good health.

The chain employs TRBV10-3 and TRBJ2-1; 12 bases are shared with TRBD1. The V segment lost 4 bases and the J segment 1 base; nucleotides outside the gene matches: 8. From germline, CDR1 is ENHRY and CDR2 SYGVKD. The CDR3 loop spans 18 amino acids. CDR3 DNA: TGTGCCATCAGTGGCCGGGACAGGGGGCGCGAGTCCTACAATGAGCAGTTCTTC. Translating it yields CAISGRDRGRESYNEQFF.

The chain combines TRBV7-3 with TRBJ2-2; possible D gene TRBD2, 5 bases. The CDR3 extends over 14 amino acids. CDR1 SGHTA and CDR2 FQGTGA come from the germline V gene. The V and J ends lost 5 bases and 1 base respectively, with 8 bases between them. The CDR3 loop is CASSQDLNTGELFF. CDR3 in DNA: TGTGCCAGCAGCCAGGACTTGAACACCGGGGAGCTGTTTTTT.

The CDR3 DNA is TGTGCCACCTCCCTAGCGGGGTATAAGGGTGAGCAGTACTTC. As protein: CATSLAGYKGEQYF. The V gene is TRBV24-1, the J gene TRBJ2-1, with TRBD2 matching 9 bases. The DNA end favors TRBJ2-7, so the J call may be wrong. CDR1 is KGHDR and CDR2 is SFDVKD in the germline V gene. This CDR3 contains 14 residues.

This clonotype was found once. The chain carries TRBV2 and TRBJ2-1; the match to TRBD1 covers 8 bases. Germline trimming cut 7 bases from V and 7 bases from J; bases unmatched to any gene: 12. The CDR3 spans 15 residues. Germline CDR1 reads SNHLY; CDR2 reads FYNNEI. CDR3: CASNPNRGVGNEQFF. DNA of the CDR3: TGTGCCAGCAACCCCAACAGGGGGGTTGGGAATGAGCAGTTCTTC. Together with reference TRBV2 and TRBJ2-1, the CDR3 gives the full variable domain: EPEVTQTPSHQVTQMGQEVILRCVPISNHLYFYWYRQILGQKVEFLVSFYNNEISEKSEIFDDQFSVERPDGSNFTLKIRSTKLEDSAMYFCASNPNRGVGNEQFFGPGTRLTVL.

On this clonotype: It may be a read error: a sequence one base away is much more abundant. V is TRBV12-3 or TRBV12-4 and J is TRBJ2-1; TRBD2 agrees at 7 bases. The CDR3 runs to 15 residues. V was clipped by 3 bases and J by 4 bases; unmatched bases: 6. The CDR3 DNA reads as TGTGCCAGCAGTTTCGATGTGGGACTATACAATGAGCAGTTCTTC. Amino acid sequence: CASSFDVGLYNEQFF.

This sequence joins TRBV7-8 and TRBJ2-3, with D possibly matching TRBD1 (6 bases). Trimming took 4 bases from V and 8 from J, leaving 19 bases between them. CDR1 SGHVS and CDR2 FQNEAQ come from the germline V gene. The length of the CDR3 is 15 residues. The DNA for the CDR3 is TGTGCCAGCAGCTCTAGGGACACCGCGAGCGGTACGCAGTATTTT. Encoded protein: CASSSRDTASGTQYF.

This clonotype was counted only a few times. The chain carries TRBV7-2 and TRBJ2-3; D is undetermined. CDR1 SGHTA and CDR2 FQGNSA come from the germline V gene. The CDR3 contains 14 residues. V dropped 5 bases and J dropped 1 base, with 10 bases sitting between them. The CDR3 DNA sequence: TGTGCCAGCAGCACCTATTTGGGCACAGATACGCAGTATTTT. As protein: CASSTYLGTDTQYF.

This clonotype appeared a single time. This chain uses TRBV7-2 with TRBJ2-1; 8 nucleotides match TRBD2. The ends lost 5 bases at V and 7 bases at J; junction bases unmatched: 10. Germline V gives CDR1 SGHTA, CDR2 FQGNSA. There are 15 residues in the CDR3. CDR3 bases: TGTGCCAGCAGCCCGCTTCGGGGGGGAGAAAATGAGCAGTTCTTC. This encodes CASSPLRGGENEQFF.

This chain joins TRBV14 and TRBJ2-1, with D perhaps matching TRBD2 (6 bases). Germline CDR1 and CDR2: SGHDN and FVKESK. The CDR3 consists of 13 residues. V lost 5 bases and J lost 9, with 14 bases in between. The CDR3 nucleotides read TGTGCCAGCAGCTACCGACTAGTCGGTGAGCAGTTCTTC. This translates into CASSYRLVGEQFF.

The chain uses TRBV28 and TRBJ2-2; 13 positions match TRBD2. The CDR3 contains 17 residues. CDR1 and CDR2 (germline): MDHEN, SYDVKM. The J segment lost 2 bases and the V segment lost 3 bases, leaving 3 bases of the junction unmatched. CDR3 in DNA: TGTGCCAGCAGTTTGACTAGCGGGGGGCACAACACCGGGGAGCTGTTTTTT. It is translated as CASSLTSGGHNTGELFF.

V gene TRBV7-2 combines with J gene TRBJ2-4; 9 bases match TRBD1. The DNA end is a closer match to TRBJ2-7, so the J assignment may be wrong. Germline CDR1 SGHTA, CDR2 FQGNSA. The CDR3 has 18 residues. As DNA, the CDR3 is TGTGCCAGCAGTCTAGAGGCAATGCCCGGGACAGGGATCTACGAGCAGTACTTC. Its protein product is CASSLEAMPGTGIYEQYF.

The chain joins TRBV9 to TRBJ1-1; tentative D call: TRBD1 (6 bases). The V gene lost 0 bases and the J gene lost 9 bases, with 12 bases spanning the gap. The CDR3 loop spans 13 amino acids. Germline V gene lookup returns CDR1 SGDLS and CDR2 YYNGEE. The CDR3 DNA sequence: TGTGCCAGCAGCGTAGCTCAGGGGTTTCAAGCTTTCTTT. This sequence encodes CASSVAQGFQAFF. The variable domain in full, completed from reference TRBV9 and TRBJ1-1, reads DSGVTQTPKHLITATGQRVTLRCSPRSGDLSVYWYQQSLDQGLQFLIQYYNGEERAKGNILERFSAQQFPDLHSELNLSSLELGDSALYFCASSVAQGFQAFFGQGTRLTVV.

This clonotype was observed a handful of times. V and J are TRBV4-1 and TRBJ2-3, with D perhaps being TRBD1 or TRBD2 (5 bases each). Trimming shortened V by 1 base and J by 2 bases, and 7 bases separated the two germline ends. This CDR3 contains 14 residues. The germline V gene has CDR1 MGHRA and CDR2 YSYEKL. The CDR3 nucleotides are TGCGCCAGCAGCCAAGCGGGGACCACAGATACGCAGTATTTT. It yields the protein CASSQAGTTDTQYF.